The sequence of this T cell receptor (beta chain) was determined in a study of STAT5B mutations in CD4+ large granular lymphocyte leukemia. In the study overall: Among healthy donors, a particular HLA allele went with more CDR3 'QG' motifs.

Findings and caveats of the study: TRBV06-family usage was enriched in top patient clones (8/27) versus controls (2/35). CD4-sorted patient repertoires seemed more clonal than healthy CD4+ repertoires.

Details on this clone: The antigen remains undetermined.

Sequencing was at survey level. Some clones are missing from TCRdb's copy, which holds only in-frame ones; the method was immunoSEQ multiplex PCR. The sample carries under 35,000 clones, 79% recorded once. The CDR3 contains 15 residues. Per germline, CDR1 SEHNR and CDR2 FQNEAQ (reference sequence). Trimming left V 5 bases short and J 2 bases short, with 15 bases between. This clonotype originated in a human donor in good health. V and J are TRBV7-9 and TRBJ2-5; the D gene is possibly TRBD1 (6 bases). What was sequenced was CD4+ T cells from blood buffy coats. The CDR3 DNA reads TGTGCCAGCAGCGAACGGGACACCTTACAAGAGACCCAGTACTTC. Translating it yields CASSERDTLQETQYF.